These 14 T cell receptor beta chains share one sample of origin, sequenced in a study of blood T cell repertoires in COVID-19. The protocol was immunoSEQ multiplex PCR, while the TCRdb copy is restricted to in-frame clones and leaves out a portion. The sample gives more than 45,000 clones, 80% to 90% of which show up once; around 15% is in the top ten. Specimen: peripheral blood. These receptors came from a man aged 65 to 85 with acute or convalescent COVID-19.

The chain carries TRBV2 and TRBJ2-5; TRBD1 matches at 11 bases. The CDR3 has 15 amino acids. V was clipped by 6 bases and J by 5 bases; unmatched bases: 8. CDR1 is SNHLY and CDR2 is FYNNEI in the germline V gene. Written as DNA, the CDR3 is TGTGCCAGCAGAGACCGGGACAGGGGGTGGGAGACCCAGTACTTC. Amino acids: CASRDRDRGWETQYF. The full variable domain, in which reference TRBV2 and TRBJ2-5 provide the parts outside the CDR3, is EPEVTQTPSHQVTQMGQEVILRCVPISNHLYFYWYRQILGQKVEFLVSFYNNEISEKSEIFDDQFSVERPDGSNFTLKIRSTKLEDSAMYFCASRDRDRGWETQYFGPGTRLLVL.

The rearrangement uses TRBV7-6 and TRBJ1-5; D is possibly TRBD1 (6 bases). The V gene's germline CDR1 is SGHVS and CDR2 FNYEAQ. Trimming removed 7 bases from V and 7 bases from J, with 20 bases in between. The CDR3 covers 15 residues. The CDR3 bases are TGTGCCAGCACCCTAGACCCAGGGGCAGGGCAGCCCCAGCATTTT. Translation gives CASTLDPGAGQPQHF.

The V gene is TRBV18, the J gene TRBJ2-1; 11 positions match TRBD1. Germline CDR1 and CDR2: KGHSH and LQKENI. Trimming at V came to 6 bases and at J to 3 bases, leaving 4 bases not matched to a gene. The CDR3 has 15 residues. The CDR3 spells CASSLGTGGYNEQFF. As DNA, the CDR3 is TGTGCCAGCTCCCTTGGGACAGGGGGCTACAATGAGCAGTTCTTC. Using reference TRBV18 and TRBJ2-1 for the parts outside the CDR3, the full variable domain is NAGVMQNPRHLVRRRGQEARLRCSPMKGHSHVYWYRQLPEEGLKFMVYLQKENIIDESGMPKERFSAEFPKEGPSILRIQQVVRGDSAAYFCASSLGTGGYNEQFFGPGTRLTVL.

The chain employs TRBV2 and TRBJ2-3; perhaps TRBD2 as D (5 bases). There are 14 residues in the CDR3. Germline V gives CDR1 SNHLY, CDR2 FYNNEI. V gave up 10 bases and J gave up 0 bases, with 14 bases separating them. The CDR3 DNA sequence: TGTGCCACCCTCTCCCGGGGTAGCACAGATACGCAGTATTTT. Translated: CATLSRGSTDTQYF.

This clone has just a few counts. The gene calls are TRBV19 and TRBJ1-5; TRBD1 aligns across 12 bases. The CDR3 covers 15 residues. CDR1 and CDR2 (germline): LNHDA, SQIVND (reference sequence). V was pared by 6 bases and J by 7 bases, with 7 bases of the junction left unmatched. CDR3 bases: TGTGCCAGTAGCCGGGACAGGGGGCAAAACCAGCCCCAGCATTTT. Translating it yields CASSRDRGQNQPQHF.

In regard to this clone: The junction does not match germline at one end; this may be a read error. The rearrangement joins TRBV6-5 to TRBJ1-2; D ambiguous. From germline, CDR1 is MNHEY and CDR2 SVGAGI. The CDR3 runs 10 residues. The chain's CDR3 is CASSNRVTNF. In DNA, the CDR3 is TGTGCCAGCAGTAACCGGGTTACCAACTTC.

The chain combines TRBV24-1 with TRBJ2-3; 8 positions match TRBD2. The CDR3 has 16 amino acids. The V gene end was trimmed by 6 bases and the J gene end by 2 bases; junction bases not matched to a gene: 9. Germline V gene sequence: CDR1 KGHDR, CDR2 SFDVKD. The CDR3, as DNA: TGTGCCACCAGTTCTGTGGCGGGGGGCTCCACAGATACGCAGTATTTT. It yields the protein CATSSVAGGSTDTQYF.

The chain has TRBV30 and TRBJ2-1; TRBD2 might be the D (7 bases). The CDR3 is 13 residues long. The germline V gene has CDR1 GTSNPN and CDR2 SVGIG (reference sequence). Trimming left V 5 bases short and J 8 bases short, with 16 bases between. The CDR3: CAWWGGAQYEQFF. In DNA form, the CDR3 reads TGTGCCTGGTGGGGGGGGGCGCAGTATGAGCAGTTCTTC. Looking up the rest from reference TRBV30 and TRBJ2-1 gives the full variable domain: SQTIHQWPATLVQPVGSPLSLECTVEGTSNPNLYWYRQAAGRGLQLLFYSVGIGQISSEVPQNLSASRPQDRQFILSSKKLLLSDSGFYLCAWWGGAQYEQFFGPGTRLTVL.

This chain joins TRBV20-1 and TRBJ1-5, with D perhaps TRBD1 (6 bases). Germline V gene sequence: CDR1 DFQATT, CDR2 SNEGSKA (reference sequence). The CDR3 consists of 13 residues. The V end lost 3 bases, the J end lost 2 bases, and 8 bases lay between the germline ends. CDR3 nucleotide sequence: TGCAGTGCTAGTGGGGGGCGCAATCAGCCCCAGCATTTT. It encodes CSASGGRNQPQHF.

This clone was picked up a small number of times. V is TRBV7-9 and J is TRBJ2-1; D perhaps matches TRBD1 (5 bases). Trimming took 1 base from V and 2 from J, leaving 9 bases between them. Germline CDR1 and CDR2: SEHNR and FQNEAQ (reference sequence). The CDR3 totals 15 residues. The CDR3 is CASSLVIGAYNEQFF. DNA for the CDR3: TGTGCCAGCAGCTTAGTTATAGGGGCCTACAATGAGCAGTTCTTC.

This clone appeared a single time. The chain employs TRBV5-6 and TRBJ1-2; 8 nucleotides agree with TRBD1. Per the germline V gene, CDR1 is SGHDT and CDR2 is YYEEEE. This CDR3 region has 14 residues. After removal of 6 bases from V and 5 bases from J, the junction contained 9 bases not matched to a gene. The CDR3 nucleotides are TGTGCCAGCAACCTGTCAACAGGGGGGTATGGCTACACCTTC. As protein: CASNLSTGGYGYTF.

V and J are TRBV24-1 and TRBJ2-1; D is perhaps TRBD1 (5 bases). Between the trimmed V and J ends, which lost 2 bases and 12 bases, there was a span of 10 bases. This CDR3 has 12 amino acids. Per the germline V gene, CDR1 is KGHDR and CDR2 is SFDVKD. The CDR3 protein is CATSDYLGAQFF. The CDR3 coding sequence is TGTGCCACCAGTGATTATTTAGGGGCGCAGTTCTTC.

The J gene is TRBJ1-5, the V gene TRBV28; the D gene is possibly TRBD1 (5 bases). Trimming took 3 bases from V and 7 from J, leaving 13 bases between them. The length of the CDR3 is 14 residues. The germline gives CDR1 MDHEN, CDR2 SYDVKM. The DNA for the CDR3 is TGTGCCAGCAGTTTGGACCAGGGTCGCCAGCCCCAGCATTTT. As protein: CASSLDQGRQPQHF.

This clone was recorded only once. The chain recombines TRBV19 with TRBJ2-5; 9 bases agree with TRBD1. J lost 3 bases, V lost 2 bases, and 4 bases had no gene match. This CDR3 has 15 amino acids. Germline V gene data show CDR1 as LNHDA and CDR2 as SQIVND (reference sequence). The CDR3 protein is CASSITGQGKETQYF. DNA of the CDR3: TGTGCCAGTAGTATAACGGGACAGGGAAAAGAGACCCAGTACTTC.